The 20 T cell receptor beta chains below were found in one sample sequenced in a study of control samples from healthy donors and cancer patients. Clones were sequenced by immunoSEQ multiplex PCR, and TCRdb holds only the in-frame ones, with some missing. The sample shows roughly 26,000 clones, approximately 78% of them seen only once. Sequences were obtained from PBMCs. The receptors were gathered from a man aged 55 to 69 with colorectal cancer.

V and J are TRBV6-6 and TRBJ2-2, with D perhaps assigned TRBD1 or TRBD2 (5 bases each). Trimming removed 2 bases at V and 0 bases at J, with 7 bases between. CDR1 is MNHNY, CDR2 SVGAGI, per germline (reference sequence). The CDR3 runs 15 residues. This CDR3 is CASSYGTANTGELFF. Here the CDR3 DNA reads TGTGCCAGCAGTTACGGGACGGCGAACACCGGGGAGCTGTTTTTT.

The chain links TRBV5-4 to TRBJ2-5, with a weak D call TRBD1 (5 bases). Germline V gene data show CDR1 as SGHNT and CDR2 as YYREEE (reference sequence). There are 15 residues in the CDR3. Trimming cost V 0 bases and J 4 bases, with 13 bases left between them. The CDR3 DNA reads TGTGCCAGCAGCTTGGTCCAGGGCGCTTCAGAGACCCAGTACTTC. It codes for CASSLVQGASETQYF.

The CDR3 loop is CASSLSGHTEAFF. The CDR3 nucleotides are TGTGCCAGCAGTTTGAGTGGGCACACTGAAGCTTTCTTT. The chain couples TRBV6-5 to TRBJ1-1, with no clear D. Looked up from germline, CDR1 is MNHEY and CDR2 is SVGAGI. Trimming took 4 bases from V and 3 from J, leaving 9 bases between them. The CDR3 is 13 residues long.

In its sample, this clone was seen once. The chain has TRBV5-6 and TRBJ2-3, with TRBD2 identical over 8 bases. The trim removed 4 bases at V and 2 bases at J, leaving 6 bases unmatched. The CDR3 extends over 15 amino acids. The germline V gene encodes CDR1 SGHDT and CDR2 YYEEEE. CDR3 in DNA: TGTGCCAGCAGCCGAGGACTAGCTTCCACAGATACGCAGTATTTT. It encodes CASSRGLASTDTQYF.

V gene TRBV2 combines with J gene TRBJ1-6; D call uncertain. CDR3 length equals 14 residues. The ends were cut back, 6 bases at V and 13 bases at J, with 19 bases in the middle. Per the germline V gene, CDR1 is SNHLY and CDR2 is FYNNEI. The DNA of the CDR3 is TGTGCCAGCAGCGCGGGAGTATTCCATCCGCCCCTCCACTTT. Translation: CASSAGVFHPPLHF.

This chain joins TRBV30 and TRBJ1-2; tentatively, D is TRBD1 (6 bases). This CDR3 region has 13 residues. With 2 bases removed from V and 6 bases from J, the gap between germline ends came to 13 bases. Germline loops: CDR1 GTSNPN, CDR2 SVGIG (reference sequence). CDR3 nucleotides: TGTGCCTGGAGTTCATCAGGGACACATGGCTACACCTTC. Its protein product is CAWSSSGTHGYTF.

The sample holds a few counts of this clone. CDR3 sequence reads: CASSQEETGGNYGYTF. The CDR3 nucleotides read TGCGCCAGCAGCCAAGAGGAGACAGGAGGTAACTATGGCTACACCTTC. The rearrangement links TRBV4-3 to TRBJ1-2; weak D call: TRBD1 (6 bases). This CDR3 has 16 amino acids. V shed 0 bases and J shed 1 base, with 12 bases lying between them. The germline gives CDR1 LGHNA, CDR2 YSLEER.

The chain is built from TRBV6-1 and TRBJ2-2; D call uncertain. The CDR3 is 13 amino acids. CDR1 and CDR2 (germline): MNHNS, SASEGT. V dropped 0 bases and J dropped 4 bases, with 3 bases sitting between them. The CDR3: CASSEAGTGELFF. CDR3 coding DNA: TGTGCCAGCAGTGAAGCGGGCACCGGGGAGCTGTTTTTT.

The V and J genes are TRBV30 and TRBJ1-6; the D gene is possibly TRBD1 (5 bases). Germline loops: CDR1 GTSNPN, CDR2 SVGIG (reference sequence). CDR3 length equals 16 residues. V lost 3 bases to trimming and J lost 10 bases, with 22 bases between them. The CDR3 nucleotides are TGTGCCTGGAGGTTGGGGGGGATTTCTTGGGACTCACCCCTCCACTTT. It codes for CAWRLGGISWDSPLHF.

The chain employs TRBV10-2 and TRBJ1-6, with 8 positions matching TRBD1. The CDR3 covers 15 residues. Looked up from germline, CDR1 is WSHSY and CDR2 is SAAADI. V lost 4 bases and J lost 5; bases outside the gene matches: 4. The DNA of the CDR3 is TGCGCCAGCAGTGCGACAGGGGTGGATAATTCACCCCTCCACTTT. Encoded protein: CASSATGVDNSPLHF.

This chain links TRBV7-6 with TRBJ1-2, with 7 bases aligning to TRBD1. This CDR3 has 16 residues. Trimming removed 5 bases from V and 7 bases from J; junction bases left unmatched: 16. In germline, CDR1 is SGHVS, CDR2 FNYEAQ. CDR3 DNA: TGTGCCAGCAGCCCCCTACTACAGGGGACGGGGAGTGGCTACACCTTC. It specifies CASSPLLQGTGSGYTF.

This chain links TRBV18 with TRBJ1-1; D remains ambiguous. CDR3 size: 11 residues. With 6 bases removed from V and 8 bases from J, the gap between germline ends came to 10 bases. Germline V CDR1 and CDR2: KGHSH, LQKENI. The CDR3: CASSPEGEAFF. For the CDR3, the DNA is TGTGCCAGCTCGCCGGAAGGCGAAGCTTTCTTT.

The gene calls are TRBV3-1 (or the pseudogene TRBV3-2) and TRBJ2-3, with 8 bases lining up with TRBD1. This CDR3 region has 17 residues. CDR1 and CDR2 (germline): LGHDT, YNNKEL (reference sequence). With V trimmed by 4 bases and J by 0 bases, 9 bases remained unmatched. CDR3 sequence (DNA): TGTGCCAGCAGCCCACCAACAGGGGGAGCTAGCACAGATACGCAGTATTTT. It is translated as CASSPPTGGASTDTQYF.

This chain joins TRBV4-2 and TRBJ2-2, with a tentative D call TRBD2 (6 bases). V was clipped by 0 bases and J by 2 bases, with 13 bases between them. Germline CDR1 is LGHNA and CDR2 is YNFKEQ. The CDR3 spans 17 residues. The CDR3 loop is CASSQESSRGNTGELFF. In nucleotides, the CDR3 is TGTGCCAGCAGCCAAGAAAGTTCGCGGGGAAACACCGGGGAGCTGTTTTTT.

The chain recombines TRBV19 with TRBJ1-4; TRBD1 is a possible D gene (5 bases). Trimming shortened V by 5 bases and J by 4 bases, and 11 bases separated the two germline ends. This CDR3 has 14 amino acids. Germline V gene lookup returns CDR1 LNHDA and CDR2 SQIVND (reference sequence). In nucleotides, the CDR3 is TGTGCCAGTAGTGGCACAGGCTTTAATGAAAAACTGTTTTTT. Encoded protein: CASSGTGFNEKLFF.

In this sample, this clone turned up a few times. This sequence joins TRBV18 and TRBJ2-1; TRBD2 might be the D (6 bases). The V gene's germline CDR1 is KGHSH and CDR2 LQKENI. V was pared by 5 bases and J by 5 bases, with 10 bases between. This CDR3 spans 13 amino acids. The CDR3: CASSRGLDNEQFF. DNA of the CDR3: TGTGCCAGCTCAAGGGGACTCGACAATGAGCAGTTCTTC. The entire variable domain, with the rest obtained from reference TRBV18 and TRBJ2-1, is as follows: NAGVMQNPRHLVRRRGQEARLRCSPMKGHSHVYWYRQLPEEGLKFMVYLQKENIIDESGMPKERFSAEFPKEGPSILRIQQVVRGDSAAYFCASSRGLDNEQFFGPGTRLTVL.

This clone came up a few times. The genes are TRBV5-4 and TRBJ1-2; D is undetermined. CDR1 is SGHNT and CDR2 is YYREEE in the germline V gene (reference sequence). V dropped 4 bases and J dropped 1 base, with 11 bases sitting between them. The CDR3 extends over 14 amino acids. The CDR3: CASSPTWGNYGYTF. The CDR3 DNA follows: TGTGCCAGCAGCCCGACGTGGGGTAACTATGGCTACACCTTC.

The J gene is TRBJ1-1, the V gene TRBV29-1, with D possibly matching TRBD1 (6 bases). Trimming took off 7 bases at V and 0 bases at J, with 12 bases between the two ends. CDR1 is SQVTM, CDR2 ANQGSEA, per germline. This CDR3 contains 13 residues. The CDR3 spells CSATGQMNTEAFF. Here the CDR3 DNA reads TGCAGCGCCACCGGACAGATGAACACTGAAGCTTTCTTT.

This rearrangement joins TRBV6-1 to TRBJ2-5, with unresolved D. The germline gives CDR1 MNHNS, CDR2 SASEGT. CDR3 length: 11 amino acids. V lost 1 base to trimming and J lost 4 bases, with 1 base between them. CDR3 loop: CASSEVETQYF. The CDR3 bases are TGTGCCAGCAGTGAAGTAGAGACCCAGTACTTC.

Here the CDR3 reads CASSVTGTRNTGELFF. The CDR3 bases are TGTGCCAGCAGCGTGACAGGGACACGGAACACCGGGGAGCTGTTTTTT. The chain combines TRBV9 with TRBJ2-2; 7 bases are a match to TRBD1. V lost 2 bases and J lost 1; bases outside the gene matches: 5. The CDR3 extends over 16 amino acids. Germline V gives CDR1 SGDLS, CDR2 YYNGEE.